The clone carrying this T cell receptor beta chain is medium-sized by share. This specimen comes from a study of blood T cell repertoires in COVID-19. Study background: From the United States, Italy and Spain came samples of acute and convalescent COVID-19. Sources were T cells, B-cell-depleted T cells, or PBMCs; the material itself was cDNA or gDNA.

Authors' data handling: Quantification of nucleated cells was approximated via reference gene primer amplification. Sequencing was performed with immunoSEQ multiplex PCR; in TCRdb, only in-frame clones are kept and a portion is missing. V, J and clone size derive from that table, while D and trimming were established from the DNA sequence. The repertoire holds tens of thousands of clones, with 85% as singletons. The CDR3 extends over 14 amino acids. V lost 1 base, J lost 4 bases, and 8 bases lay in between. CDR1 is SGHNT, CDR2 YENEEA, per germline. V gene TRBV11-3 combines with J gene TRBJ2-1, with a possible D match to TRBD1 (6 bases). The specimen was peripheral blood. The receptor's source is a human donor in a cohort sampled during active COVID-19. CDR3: CASSLATGYNEQFF. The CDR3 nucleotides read TGTGCCAGCAGCTTAGCAACAGGGTACAATGAGCAGTTCTTC.